This TCR beta chain is from a study of human T cells and chemical hapten exposure. Across the study: Across the whole study, which lasted about 6 months, patients were given diphenylcyclopropenone on the scalp once a week.

The library tagged individual cDNA molecules with unique molecular identifiers. TCRdb re-called the RACE reads with MiXCR, one entry per CDR3 protein. The table shows about 270,000 distinct CDR3 sequences, with 7.5% to 9% occurring only once. Germline CDR1 reads DFQATT; CDR2 reads SNEGSKA (reference sequence). The CDR3 contains 11 residues. Between the trimmed V and J ends, which lost 5 bases and 5 bases, there was a span of 7 bases. Stated time point: pre-sensitization, week 0. This sample's treatment: therapeutic diphenylcyclopropenone sensitization with weekly scalp DPC. Whole blood, unfractionated, served as the material for total RNA extraction. This clonotype was counted only a few times.

The rearrangement links TRBV20-1 to TRBJ1-5; D gene ambiguous. This sequence was found in a young man with alopecia areata. Some clones in this sample may be carry-over from other donors' samples. Sample: whole blood, taken in connection with sensitization to the hapten diphenylcyclopropenone (DPC). The CDR3 DNA is TGCAGTGCTCAAAAAGATCAGCCCCAGCATTTT. Translation gives CSAQKDQPQHF.